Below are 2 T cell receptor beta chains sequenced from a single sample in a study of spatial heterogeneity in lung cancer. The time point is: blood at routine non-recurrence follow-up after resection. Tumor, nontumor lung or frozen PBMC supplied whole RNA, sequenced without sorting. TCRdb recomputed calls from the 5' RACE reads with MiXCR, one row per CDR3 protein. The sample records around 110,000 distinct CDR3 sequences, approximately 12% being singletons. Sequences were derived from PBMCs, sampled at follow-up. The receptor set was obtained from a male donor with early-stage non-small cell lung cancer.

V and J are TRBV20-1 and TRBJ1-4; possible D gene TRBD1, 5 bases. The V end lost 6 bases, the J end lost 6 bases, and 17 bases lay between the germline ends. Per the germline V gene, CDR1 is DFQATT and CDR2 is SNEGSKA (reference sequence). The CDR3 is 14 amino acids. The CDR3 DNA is TGCAGTGCCGGGACCGGTGGGGAATATGAAAAACTGTTTTTT. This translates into CSAGTGGEYEKLFF.

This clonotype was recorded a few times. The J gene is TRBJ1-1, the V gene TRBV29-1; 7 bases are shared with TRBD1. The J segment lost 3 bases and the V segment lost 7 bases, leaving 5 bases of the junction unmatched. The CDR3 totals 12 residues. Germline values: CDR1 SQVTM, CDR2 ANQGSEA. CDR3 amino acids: CSAEDRDTEAFF. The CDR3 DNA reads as TGCAGCGCCGAAGACAGGGACACTGAAGCTTTCTTT.